This T cell receptor (beta chain) was recorded in a study of low-dose radiotherapy and immunotherapy resistance in tumors. Whole-study context: Cohort 1 was given 0.5 Gy per fraction every 2 weeks, for 6.5 Gy total.

Primers used for first-strand cDNA, a TRAV- and TRBV-specific set, covered both alpha and beta chains. TCRs were amplified for roughly 22 PCR cycles with a constant-region primer and V-primer adapter. TCRdb recomputed calls from the reads with MiXCR, one row per CDR3 protein. The sample has 85,000 to 95,000 distinct CDR3 sequences, 20% to 25% seen once. Documented time point: after trial treatment. The treatment is: LDRT plus nivolumab, ipilimumab, low-dose cyclophosphamide and aspirin (RACIN trial). Donors were dosed with nivolumab and ipilimumab; they also received aspirin, low-dose cyclophosphamide and low-dose radiotherapy. A note on this clonotype: This probably arose from a read error, given a far larger clone one base away.

The V and J ends lost 5 bases and 7 bases, in that order; junction bases with no gene match: 14. This CDR3 spans 16 amino acids. Germline loops: CDR1 MDHEN, CDR2 SYDVKM. J is TRBJ2-7 and V is TRBV28; 10 bases map to TRBD2. The source was PBMCs, collected after low-dose radiotherapy plus immunotherapy. The clonotype originates from a female donor with ovarian cancer. The CDR3: CASSERGGRTRNEQYF. The DNA for the CDR3 is TGTGCCAGCAGTGAGCGGGGGGGCCGAACTCGCAATGAGCAGTACTTC.